The 3 T cell receptor beta chains in this list originate from one sample, sequenced in a study of blood T cell repertoires in COVID-19. Measured with immunoSEQ multiplex PCR; TCRdb has only the in-frame clones, and not every one. Of 250,000 to 350,000 clones detected, approximately 91% appear once; the ten largest clones hold 9% to 9.5%. The sequenced sample was peripheral blood. The receptors come from a man aged 18 to 35 with active or convalescent COVID-19.

This chain links TRBV20-1 with TRBJ1-2, with 7 bases aligning to TRBD1. CDR3 length equals 11 residues. The germline gives CDR1 DFQATT, CDR2 SNEGSKA (reference sequence). J gave up 4 bases and V 6 bases, and 2 bases lay outside the gene matches. CDR3 DNA sequence: TGCAGTGCGCGGACAGGCTATGGCTACACCTTC. Translated, it gives CSARTGYGYTF.

V usage is TRBV12-5 and J usage is TRBJ1-6, with D maybe TRBD1 (5 bases). The CDR3 is 15 amino acids. The V end was cut by 5 bases, the J end by 10 bases, with 18 bases between. Per the germline V gene, CDR1 is LGHNT and CDR2 is FRNRAP. This CDR3 reads CASGPGGGGQSPLHF. CDR3 bases: TGTGCTAGTGGTCCGGGGGGAGGCGGGCAATCACCCCTCCACTTT. Filled out from reference TRBV12-5 and TRBJ1-6, the complete variable domain reads DARVTQTPRHKVTEMGQEVTMRCQPILGHNTVFWYRQTMMQGLELLAYFRNRAPLDDSGMPKDRFSAEMPDATLATLKIQPSEPRDSAVYFCASGPGGGGQSPLHFGNGTRLTVT.

The chain has TRBV6-4 and TRBJ2-2; D possibly corresponds to TRBD2 (6 bases). The CDR3 covers 17 residues. Germline CDR1 reads MRHNA; CDR2 reads SNTAGT. Trimming took off 0 bases at V and 4 bases at J, with 15 bases between the two ends. CDR3 sequence (DNA): TGTGCCAGCAGTGACTCTTGGACCCTGGGAGGCACCGGGGAGCTGTTTTTT. Encoded protein: CASSDSWTLGGTGELFF.